This TCR beta chain was documented in a study of blood T cell repertoires in COVID-19. The V end lost 2 bases, the J end lost 6 bases, and 20 bases lay between the germline ends. The CDR3 loop spans 16 amino acids. Germline CDR1 reads LGHNT; CDR2 reads FRNRAP. Clones were sequenced by immunoSEQ multiplex PCR, and TCRdb holds only the in-frame ones, with some missing. The table has 100,000 to 150,000 clones, about 72% seen once. This clone was found a few times. Source material: peripheral blood. The gene calls are TRBV12-5 and TRBJ2-7, with D possibly being TRBD2 (5 bases). The TCR originated in an older woman with acute or convalescent COVID-19. As DNA, the CDR3 is TGTGCTAGTGGTTTGCCATCCTCGAGGGATGGCCGCGAGCAGTACTTC. This translates into CASGLPSSRDGREQYF.